The source of this T cell receptor (beta chain) is a study of blood T cell repertoires in COVID-19. Study details: Material from acute and convalescent COVID-19 was sourced from the United States, Italy and Spain. PBMCs, B-cell-depleted T cells, or T cells provided the cDNA or gDNA that made up the material.

As handled by the study authors: Amplifying reference gene primers gave estimates of nucleated cell counts. Here immunoSEQ multiplex PCR was the method, and the copy in TCRdb shows in-frame clones only, minus some. Clone size and V and J calls were adopted from that table, with D and trimming inferred from the DNA. The sample lists some 150,000 clones; 81% were seen once. Germline assignment: CDR1 WNHNN and CDR2 SYGVQD (reference sequence). This CDR3 has 16 amino acids. The germline V and J ends were trimmed by 3 bases and 2 bases, with 14 bases remaining between them. Sequenced: peripheral blood. This receptor was identified in a human donor with acute or convalescent COVID-19. The donor label of this sample is uncertain. V and J are TRBV10-1 and TRBJ2-1; D is ambiguous. CDR3 loop: CASSDPDRGAYNEQFF. The DNA for the CDR3 is TGCGCCAGCAGTGACCCAGACCGAGGAGCCTACAATGAGCAGTTCTTC.